Presented here are 2 T cell receptor beta chains from one specimen sequenced in a study of shared clonotypes between healthy human individuals. TCRdb keeps only in-frame clones here, not all; method: immunoSEQ multiplex PCR. The profile shows roughly 850,000 clones, 90% to 98% of them singletons. Only CD45RO-negative cells positively selected for CCR7 counted as naive CD8 cells, so terminally differentiated effector memory CD45RA+ cells were excluded. Input material: naive CD8+ T cells sorted from blood. These receptors were obtained from a man between 25 and 39 years old in good health.

V and J are TRBV10-2 and TRBJ1-1; maybe TRBD1 (6 bases). This CDR3 is 13 amino acids long. Per the germline V gene, CDR1 is WSHSY and CDR2 is SAAADI. The V gene lost 4 bases and the J gene lost 4 bases, with 10 bases spanning the gap. The CDR3 coding sequence is TGCGCCAGCAGTGGGGGGGCCGGCACTGAAGCTTTCTTT. It specifies CASSGGAGTEAFF.

This clone was detected only once. In nucleotides, the CDR3 is TGTGCCAGCAGGACTAGAATCGCGGAGGACAGGGGTCAGCCCCAGCATTTT. Encoded protein: CASRTRIAEDRGQPQHF. The chain is built from TRBV28 and TRBJ1-5, with 9 nucleotides matching TRBD1. Germline V CDR1 and CDR2: MDHEN, SYDVKM. J lost 6 bases, V lost 6 bases, and 15 bases had no gene match. The CDR3 covers 17 residues.